This T cell receptor beta chain was sequenced in a study of PD-L1 blockade in urothelial cancer. CDR3 length: 15 residues. The germline V gene encodes CDR1 ENHRY and CDR2 SYGVKD. V was trimmed by 2 bases and J by 5 bases, leaving 15 bases between them. Time point described: pretreatment peripheral blood. Every PCR was spiked with synthetic TCR analog templates. TCRdb keeps only in-frame clones here, not all; method: immunoSEQ multiplex PCR. The data show tens of thousands of clones, around nine tenths seen once. V is TRBV10-3 and J is TRBJ1-1; TRBD1 is a possible D gene (5 bases). The receptor was derived from a woman in her fifties or sixties with urothelial cancer. The material sequenced was PBMCs, taken around atezolizumab (anti-PD-L1) treatment. This chain's CDR3 is CAISERAGKGTEAFF. The CDR3 DNA reads as TGTGCCATCAGTGAGAGGGCAGGGAAGGGGACTGAAGCTTTCTTT.